Listed below are T cell receptor beta chains from one sample, sequenced in a study of graft-versus-host responses after intestinal transplantation. These receptors' antigens are unknown. Assay: immunoSEQ multiplex PCR; the TCRdb copy retains only in-frame clones and omits some. The sample consists of some 86,000 clones, 75% to 95% of them appearing once. The material sequenced was unstimulated CD8+ T cells sorted from spleen or lymph node cells, taken before intestinal transplant. All receptors derive from a human donor who received an intestinal transplant. Each CDR3 is given with its conserved first and last residue. Fields, in order: D gene, J gene, clone size, V gene, CDR3 DNA, CDR3 protein. A D gene is named only where the DNA matches it firmly. The size of a clone is reported for some rows only, either as once, few or many, or as a class for expanded clones.

NA | TRBJ1-1 | NA | TRBV15 | TGTGCCACCAGCCAGGGAGAACTCTCTGAAGCTTTCTTT | CATSQGELSEAFF
TRBD2 | TRBJ2-1 | NA | TRBV2 | TGTGCCAGCGCGGGGGGAGTCAATGAGCAGTTCTTC | CASAGGVNEQFF
NA | TRBJ2-7 | NA | TRBV4-2 | TGTGCCAGCAGATCAAATACCTACGAGCAGTACTTC | CASRSNTYEQYF
NA | TRBJ2-1 | NA | TRBV7-3 | TGTGCCAGCAGCCCGGACCATCACAATGAGCAGTTCTTC | CASSPDHHNEQFF
NA | TRBJ2-3 | NA | TRBV11-2 | TGTGCCAGCAGCCTATTACTGTCAGATACGCAGTATTTT | CASSLLLSDTQYF
NA | TRBJ2-7 | NA | TRBV4-1 | TGCGCCAGCAGCCAAGATCGGGGCTACGAGCAGTACTTC | CASSQDRGYEQYF
NA | TRBJ2-7 | NA | TRBV5-1 | TGTGCCAGCAGCTTGCCGAACAGGGTTAACGAGCAGTACTTC | CASSLPNRVNEQYF
NA | TRBJ2-1 | NA | TRBV6-5 | TGTGCCAGCAGTTCAGGAGGGTACATTATGAATGAGCAGTTCTTC | CASSSGGYIMNEQFF
TRBD1 | TRBJ2-7 | NA | TRBV5-4 | TGTGCCAGCAGCGTTGACAGGGGGTACTACGAGCAGTACTTC | CASSVDRGYYEQYF
TRBD1 | TRBJ1-2 | NA | TRBV10-2 | TGCGCCAGCACCCCCGGGACAGACTATGGCTACACCTTC | CASTPGTDYGYTF
NA | TRBJ2-3 | NA | TRBV5-5 | TGTGCCAGCAGCTTGGCTACAGGCACAGATACGCAGTATTTT | CASSLATGTDTQYF
TRBD2 | TRBJ2-1 | NA | TRBV27 | TGTGCCAGCACCCTATCACAACCTAGCGGGGGGGAGTGGGAGCAGTTCTTC | CASTLSQPSGGEWEQFF
NA | TRBJ2-2 | NA | TRBV15 | TGTGCCACCAGCAGAGATCCTAGCCTCGCGAACACCGGGGAGCTGTTTTTT | CATSRDPSLANTGELFF
NA | TRBJ2-2 | NA | TRBV5-6 | TGTGCCAGCAGCTTGGGTTTGGGCACCGGGGAGCTGTTTTTT | CASSLGLGTGELFF
NA | TRBJ2-1 | NA | TRBV4-2 | TGTGCCAGCAGCCTAGACAATGAGCAGTTCTTC | CASSLDNEQFF
NA | TRBJ2-2 | NA | TRBV7-3 | TGTGCCAGCAGCTCTCACAGGTCCGGGGAGCTGTTTTTT | CASSSHRSGELFF
NA | TRBJ1-5 | few | TRBV6-6 | TGTGCCAGCGGGCCTTATAGCAATCAGCCCCAGCATTTT | CASGPYSNQPQHF
NA | TRBJ1-1 | NA | TRBV29-1 | TGCAGCGTTGAAGCAGGGGCTGAGACTGAAGCTTTCTTT | CSVEAGAETEAFF
NA | TRBJ2-1 | NA | TRBV5-5 | TGTGCCAGCAGTCCAACCGCCCCCGTATCCTACAATGAGCAGTTCTTC | CASSPTAPVSYNEQFF
NA | TRBJ2-7 | NA | TRBV10-3 | TGTGCCATTGGGCCGGAATCCTACGAGCAGTACTTC | CAIGPESYEQYF
NA | TRBJ2-5 | NA | TRBV2 | TGTGCCAGACAGGGTTTAGGGTACCAAGAGACCCAGTACTTC | CARQGLGYQETQYF
TRBD2 | TRBJ2-1 | NA | TRBV6-4 | TGTGCCAGCAGTCCCTCTAGCGGGGATTACAATGAGCAGTTCTTC | CASSPSSGDYNEQFF
NA | TRBJ2-7 | NA | TRBV7-4 | TGTGCCAGCAGCCGATACGGGTGGCCATACGAGCAGTACTTC | CASSRYGWPYEQYF
NA | TRBJ2-1 | NA | TRBV12-5 | TGTGCTAGTTCAATTTTCGGGGACAATGAGCAGTTCTTC | CASSIFGDNEQFF
NA | TRBJ2-2 | NA | TRBV19 | TGTGCCAGTAGTCTCCCCGGGGCAAAAGTGGGGGAGCTGTTTTTT | CASSLPGAKVGELFF
NA | TRBJ1-2 | NA | TRBV9 | TGTGCCAGCAGCGCGGACAATCGAGTTGGCTACACCTTC | CASSADNRVGYTF
NA | TRBJ1-5 | NA | TRBV6-1 | TGTGCCAGCAGTGCCCGGGACACCGTTTATCAGCCCCAGCATTTT | CASSARDTVYQPQHF
NA | TRBJ1-2 | once | TRBV9 | TGTGCCAGCAGCGCCTTCCCAGGGGTTACTAACTATGGCTACACCTTC | CASSAFPGVTNYGYTF
TRBD1 | TRBJ2-5 | NA | TRBV7-9 | TGTGCCAGCAGCGGGACAGGGGGTTACCAAGAGACCCAGTACTTC | CASSGTGGYQETQYF
TRBD2 | TRBJ2-1 | once | TRBV6-5 | TGTGCCAGCAAAACTAGCGGGGGCGGAAATGAGCAGTTCTTC | CASKTSGGGNEQFF
NA | TRBJ2-1 | NA | TRBV1 | TGCACCAGCAGCCAATACCCTAGCGTCCACAATGAGCAGTTCTTC | CTSSQYPSVHNEQFF
NA | TRBJ1-5 | NA | TRBV4-1 | TGCGCCAGCAGCCAAGATAGGAAAGGGGGCAATCAGCCCCAGCATTTT | CASSQDRKGGNQPQHF
NA | TRBJ1-1 | NA | TRBV28 | TGTGCCAGCAAACCTGCAGGGATGGCTGAAGCTTTCTTT | CASKPAGMAEAFF
NA | TRBJ2-2 | NA | TRBV10-1 | TGCGCCAGCAGTGAGGAAATGGGGGGTCCGGGCACCGGGGAGCTGTTTTTT | CASSEEMGGPGTGELFF
NA | TRBJ2-4 | NA | TRBV15 | TGTGCCACCAGCACCGAGACGGCGGTTCCGGGAAACATTCAGTACTTC | CATSTETAVPGNIQYF
NA | TRBJ2-1 | NA | TRBV2 | TGTGCCAGCAGTTTTCTAGCGGAGCAGTTCTTC | CASSFLAEQFF
TRBD2 | TRBJ2-7 | NA | TRBV10-3 | TGTGCCATCAGTGAGTCGGGGACTATCGGGGGCGAGCAGTACTTC | CAISESGTIGGEQYF
TRBD1 | TRBJ2-1 | once | TRBV4-2 | TGTGCCAGCAGCCTCCCCGAGGACAGGGAGTCCTACAATGAGCAGTTCTTC | CASSLPEDRESYNEQFF
NA | TRBJ2-7 | NA | TRBV4-1 | TGCGCCAGCAGCCAAGACAGGGAGTTCGACGAGCAGTACTTC | CASSQDREFDEQYF
TRBD1 | TRBJ1-2 | NA | TRBV7-9 | TGTGCCAGCAGCCAGCCGACGGACAGGGCTTCGGGGTTCTATGGCTACACCTTC | CASSQPTDRASGFYGYTF
NA | TRBJ1-2 | NA | TRBV5-6 | TGTGCCAGCAGCTGGGGATATGGCTACACCTTC | CASSWGYGYTF
NA | TRBJ2-7 | NA | TRBV27 | TGTGCCAGCAGTTTTGGTGGGAAGGAGTACTTC | CASSFGGKEYF
NA | TRBJ2-2 | once | TRBV4-1 | TGCGCCAGCAGCCAAGAGTACCAAGACGAGGGGCTAGGGGAGCTGTTTTTT | CASSQEYQDEGLGELFF
TRBD2 | TRBJ2-7 | NA | TRBV27 | TGTGCCAGCCGCGGGAGGCCCCTGGGAAATTACGAGCAGTACTTC | CASRGRPLGNYEQYF
NA | TRBJ2-3 | NA | TRBV9 | TGTGCCAGCAGCTCCGGGACTAGCACAGATACGCAGTATTTT | CASSSGTSTDTQYF
NA | TRBJ2-3 | once | TRBV4-2 | TGTGCCAGCAGCCAGACCCCAAGGGTGCTGCTCACAGATACGCAGTATTTT | CASSQTPRVLLTDTQYF
NA | TRBJ2-3 | NA | TRBV27 | TGTGCCAGCAGTCCAGTCCATGGCACAGATACGCAGTATTTT | CASSPVHGTDTQYF
TRBD2 | TRBJ2-1 | NA | TRBV9 | TGTGCCAGCAGCAAAACATCACTCGCTAGCGGTCTTTTCTCCTACAATGAGCAGTTCTTC | CASSKTSLASGLFSYNEQFF